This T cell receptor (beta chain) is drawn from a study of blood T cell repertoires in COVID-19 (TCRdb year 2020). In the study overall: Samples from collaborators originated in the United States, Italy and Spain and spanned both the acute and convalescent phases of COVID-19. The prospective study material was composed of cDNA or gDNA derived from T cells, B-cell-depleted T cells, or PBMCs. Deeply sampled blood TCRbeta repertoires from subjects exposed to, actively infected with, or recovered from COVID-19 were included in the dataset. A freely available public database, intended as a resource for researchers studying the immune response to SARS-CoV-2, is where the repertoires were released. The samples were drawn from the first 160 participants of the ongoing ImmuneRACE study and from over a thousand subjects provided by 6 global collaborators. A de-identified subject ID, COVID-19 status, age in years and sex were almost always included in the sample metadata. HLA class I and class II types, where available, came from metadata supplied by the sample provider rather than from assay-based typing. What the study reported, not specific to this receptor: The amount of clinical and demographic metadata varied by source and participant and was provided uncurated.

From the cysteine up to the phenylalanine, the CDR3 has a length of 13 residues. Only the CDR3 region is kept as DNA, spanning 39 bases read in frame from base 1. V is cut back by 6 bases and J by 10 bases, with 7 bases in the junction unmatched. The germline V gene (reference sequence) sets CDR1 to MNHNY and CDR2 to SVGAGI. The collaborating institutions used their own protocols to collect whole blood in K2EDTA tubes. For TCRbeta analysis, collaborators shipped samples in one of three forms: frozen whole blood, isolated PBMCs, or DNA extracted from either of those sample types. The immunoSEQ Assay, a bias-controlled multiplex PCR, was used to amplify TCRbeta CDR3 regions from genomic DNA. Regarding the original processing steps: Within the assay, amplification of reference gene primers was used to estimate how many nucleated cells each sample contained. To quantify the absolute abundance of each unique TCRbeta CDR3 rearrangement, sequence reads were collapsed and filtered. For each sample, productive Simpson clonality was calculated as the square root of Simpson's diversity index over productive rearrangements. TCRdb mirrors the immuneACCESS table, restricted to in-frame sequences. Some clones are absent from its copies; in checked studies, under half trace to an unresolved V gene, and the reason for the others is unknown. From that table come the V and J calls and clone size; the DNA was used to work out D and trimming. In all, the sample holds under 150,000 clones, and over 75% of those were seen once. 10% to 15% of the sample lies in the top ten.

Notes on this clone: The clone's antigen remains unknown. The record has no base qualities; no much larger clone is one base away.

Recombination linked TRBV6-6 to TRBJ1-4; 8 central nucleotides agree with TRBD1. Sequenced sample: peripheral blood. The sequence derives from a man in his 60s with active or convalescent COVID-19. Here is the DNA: TGTGCCAGCAGCGAGATAACAGGGGGAAAACTGTTTTTT. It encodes CASSEITGGKLFF.